The next 30 T cell receptor beta chains were all read from a single sample in a study of human T cells and chemical hapten exposure. From the RACE reads, TCRdb called clonotypes with MiXCR, one entry per CDR3 protein. Here the sample spans about 200,000 distinct CDR3 sequences, about 22% being singletons. Indicated time point: patch test 3, about 24 weeks after DPC sensitization. Treatment reported: therapeutic diphenylcyclopropenone sensitization with weekly scalp DPC. The sequencing used whole blood, collected in connection with sensitization to the hapten diphenylcyclopropenone (DPC). These receptors were obtained from a woman between 35 and 50 years old with alopecia areata. Some clones in this sample may be carry-over from other donors' samples.

This chain connects TRBV6-2 or TRBV6-3 to TRBJ1-3; 8 bases line up with TRBD1. The length of the CDR3 is 14 residues. V lost 10 bases to trimming and J lost 4 bases; unmatched junction nucleotides: 9. Germline V gives CDR1 MNHEY, CDR2 SVGEGT. The DNA of the CDR3 is TGTGCCATCGGACAGGGCGGTAGCGGAAACACCATATATTTT. Translation: CAIGQGGSGNTIYF.

The chain combines TRBV9 with TRBJ1-5; 9 bases agree with TRBD1. The CDR3 consists of 16 residues. Germline assignment: CDR1 SGDLS and CDR2 YYNGEE. V gave up 4 bases and J gave up 8 bases; unmatched junction bases: 13. CDR3 residues: CASSPSVGQGREPQHF. Here the CDR3 DNA reads TGTGCCAGCAGCCCTAGCGTTGGACAGGGGCGGGAGCCCCAGCATTTT. The full variable domain, with the rest looked up from reference TRBV9 and TRBJ1-5, is DSGVTQTPKHLITATGQRVTLRCSPRSGDLSVYWYQQSLDQGLQFLIQYYNGEERAKGNILERFSAQQFPDLHSELNLSSLELGDSALYFCASSPSVGQGREPQHFGDGTRLSIL.

This clonotype has a handful of counts. The CDR3 coding sequence is TGTGCCACCAGTGACCCAGGGGGCGCGGGAGAAAAACTGTTTTTT. As protein: CATSDPGGAGEKLFF. The chain has TRBV24-1 and TRBJ1-4; 8 positions agree with TRBD1. The CDR3 loop spans 15 amino acids. Losses at the gene ends were 4 bases for V and 8 bases for J; bases not matched to a gene: 8. Per germline, CDR1 KGHDR and CDR2 SFDVKD.

This clonotype was seen a handful of times. The V call is TRBV18, the J call TRBJ2-1; no reliable D call. CDR3 length: 16 residues. Deletions cut 6 bases from V and 0 bases from J, with 15 bases between. Germline loops: CDR1 KGHSH, CDR2 LQKENI. CDR3 DNA: TGTGCCAGCTCGCCCTACGAGCCCAACTCCTACAATGAGCAGTTCTTC. This gives the protein CASSPYEPNSYNEQFF.

This clonotype has a handful of counts. This chain links TRBV7-2 with TRBJ2-5; TRBD2 matches at 8 bases. The CDR3 covers 15 residues. Germline V gives CDR1 SGHTA, CDR2 FQGNSA. The junction had 4 bases not matched to a gene; V was cut back by 2 bases and J by 2 bases. The CDR3 is CASSLIAGRQETQYF. The CDR3 bases are TGTGCCAGCAGCTTAATAGCGGGGCGGCAAGAGACCCAGTACTTC.

The J gene is TRBJ2-7, the V gene TRBV3-1, with 10 bases fitting TRBD2. J lost 2 bases, V lost 1 base, and 5 bases had no gene match. CDR1 and CDR2 from the germline V gene are LGHDT and YNNKEL (reference sequence). The CDR3 length is 16 residues. The CDR3 DNA sequence: TGTGCCAGCAGCCAAGGGCTAGCGGGAGCAACCTACGAGCAGTACTTC. It codes for CASSQGLAGATYEQYF.

This clonotype turned up a few times. This sequence joins TRBV6-5 and TRBJ2-7; D call uncertain. The CDR3 runs to 14 residues. Germline CDR1 is MNHEY and CDR2 is SVGAGI. V was trimmed by 5 bases and J by 3 bases, leaving 14 bases between them. CDR3 protein: CASSPTNSHYEQYF. CDR3 coding DNA: TGTGCCAGCAGTCCCACTAACAGCCACTACGAGCAGTACTTC.

There are a few counts of this clonotype. This chain joins TRBV10-3 and TRBJ2-5; D is uncertain. The germline CDR1 and CDR2 sequences are ENHRY and SYGVKD. V was pared by 2 bases and J by 1 base, with 5 bases between. The CDR3 loop spans 13 amino acids. DNA of the CDR3: TGTGCCATCAGTGAGACTCTCCAAGAGACCCAGTACTTC. This codes for CAISETLQETQYF.

This clonotype has more than one count but fewer than ten. The V call is TRBV20-1, the J call TRBJ2-1; 11 bases map to TRBD2. J gave up 4 bases and V 4 bases, and 6 bases lay outside the gene matches. This CDR3 comprises 15 residues. The V gene's germline CDR1 is DFQATT and CDR2 SNEGSKA (reference sequence). Written as DNA, the CDR3 is TGCAGTGCTAAACTAGCGGGAGTGGGTTACAATGAGCAGTTCTTC. Its protein is CSAKLAGVGYNEQFF.

This clonotype was recorded a few times. V usage is TRBV28 and J usage is TRBJ2-5; 8 nucleotides line up with TRBD2. Trimming removed 10 bases from V and 2 bases from J; junction bases left unmatched: 9. The CDR3 length is 14 residues. Germline V gene sequence: CDR1 MDHEN, CDR2 SYDVKM. The chain's CDR3 is CAIRPAGGQETQYF. The CDR3 DNA is TGTGCCATCCGCCCGGCGGGGGGTCAAGAGACCCAGTACTTC.

The J gene is TRBJ1-3, the V gene TRBV7-2, with D possibly matching TRBD1 (6 bases). Trimming took off 1 base at V and 4 bases at J, with 11 bases between the two ends. This CDR3 comprises 15 residues. CDR1 and CDR2 from the germline V gene are SGHTA and FQGNSA. The CDR3 DNA reads TGTGCCAGCAGCTTAGAAGGGGGGTACGGAAACACCATATATTTT. Amino acids: CASSLEGGYGNTIYF.

This clonotype turned up a few times. The V and J genes are TRBV24-1 and TRBJ2-3, with 10 bases identical to TRBD1. The V and J ends lost 3 bases and 2 bases, in that order; junction bases with no gene match: 10. Germline lookup yields CDR1 KGHDR and CDR2 SFDVKD. CDR3 length equals 18 residues. Here the CDR3 reads CATSDPTGGYGDTDTQYF. The CDR3 DNA follows: TGTGCCACCAGTGATCCGACAGGGGGCTATGGAGACACAGATACGCAGTATTTT.

The chain combines TRBV7-9 with TRBJ2-5; 8 bases match TRBD1. Germline trimming cut 7 bases from V and 5 bases from J; bases unmatched to any gene: 3. This CDR3 has 12 amino acids. The germline CDR1 and CDR2 sequences are SEHNR and FQNEAQ (reference sequence). The CDR3 region has the DNA TGTGCCAGCAACAGGGGGAGGGAGACCCAGTACTTC. It specifies CASNRGRETQYF.

The chain combines TRBV6-2 or TRBV6-3 with TRBJ2-2; TRBD2 matches at 9 bases. The CDR3 length is 15 residues. J gave up 4 bases and V 6 bases, and 6 bases lay outside the gene matches. The germline gives CDR1 MNHEY, CDR2 SVGEGT. Here the CDR3 reads CASRKTSGGTGELFF. The CDR3 nucleotides are TGTGCCAGCAGAAAGACTAGCGGTGGCACCGGGGAGCTGTTTTTT.

The chain joins TRBV20-1 to TRBJ2-1; D is possibly TRBD2 (5 bases). Germline V gives CDR1 DFQATT, CDR2 SNEGSKA (reference sequence). The V end lost 1 base, the J end lost 10 bases, and 11 bases lay between the germline ends. The CDR3 is 12 amino acids. The CDR3 DNA reads as TGCAGTGCTAGAGTCCAGTTAGCGGAGCAGTTCTTC. This sequence encodes CSARVQLAEQFF.

The V and J genes are TRBV7-2 and TRBJ2-3; D is undetermined. The CDR3 contains 13 residues. Deletions cut 5 bases from V and 4 bases from J, with 10 bases between. Per germline, CDR1 SGHTA and CDR2 FQGNSA. The CDR3 coding sequence is TGTGCCAGCAGCCGCGGTATCGCAGATACGCAGTATTTT. Its translation: CASSRGIADTQYF. Full variable domain (remainder filled in from reference TRBV7-2 and TRBJ2-3): GAGVSQSPSNKVTEKGKDVELRCDPISGHTALYWYRQSLGQGLEFLIYFQGNSAPDKSGLPSDRFSAERTGGSVSTLTIQRTQQEDSAVYLCASSRGIADTQYFGPGTRLTVL.

V usage is TRBV7-6 and J usage is TRBJ2-7; D call uncertain. The CDR3 is 14 amino acids. Trimming stripped 4 bases from V and 4 bases from J, with 14 bases between. CDR1 and CDR2 from the germline V gene are SGHVS and FNYEAQ. The CDR3 DNA is TGTGCCAGCAGCTCCAGACATGGAGTTTACGAGCAGTACTTC. Its protein is CASSSRHGVYEQYF.

V is TRBV15 and J is TRBJ2-1; D is ambiguous. The V end was cut by 0 bases, the J end by 4 bases, with 13 bases between. Germline V gives CDR1 LNHNV, CDR2 YYDKDF (reference sequence). This CDR3 has 16 residues. CDR3 DNA: TGTGCCACCAGCAGAGATCTGGACGGGCGATACAATGAGCAGTTCTTC. Protein: CATSRDLDGRYNEQFF.

This clonotype was counted at least ten times. CDR3 in amino acids: CASSVVGGETQYF. CDR3 in DNA: TGTGCCAGCAGCGTAGTGGGGGGCGAGACCCAGTACTTC. This chain connects TRBV9 to TRBJ2-5; D is possibly TRBD1 or TRBD2 (6 bases each). V was clipped by 0 bases and J by 5 bases, with 8 bases between them. The CDR3 totals 13 residues. CDR1 SGDLS and CDR2 YYNGEE come from the germline V gene.

This sequence joins TRBV12-3 or TRBV12-4 and TRBJ1-6, with no clear D. Trimming pared 4 bases from V and 10 bases from J, leaving 5 bases between. This CDR3 comprises 11 residues. The CDR3 region is CASSSLSPLHF. DNA for the CDR3: TGTGCCAGCAGTTCATTGTCACCCCTCCACTTT.

This clonotype was found a few times. The chain recombines TRBV28 with TRBJ1-4, with TRBD1 as a possible D gene (5 bases). The CDR3 totals 14 residues. Germline CDR1 and CDR2: MDHEN and SYDVKM. Trimming took off 3 bases at V and 2 bases at J, with 7 bases between the two ends. The CDR3 sequence is CASSFGGTNEKLFF. The CDR3 DNA reads TGTGCCAGCAGTTTTGGGGGTACTAATGAAAAACTGTTTTTT.

This clonotype showed up just a few times. The chain has TRBV6-2 or TRBV6-3 and TRBJ1-1, with D perhaps matching TRBD1 (5 bases). The CDR3 totals 12 residues. CDR1 is MNHEY and CDR2 is SVGEGT in the germline V gene. Trimming removed 0 bases at V and 7 bases at J, with 6 bases between. As DNA, the CDR3 is TGTGCCAGCAGTTACTCGGGGGATGAAGCTTTCTTT. This sequence encodes CASSYSGDEAFF.

This chain links TRBV9 with TRBJ2-3; D gene uncertain. The CDR3 is 15 amino acids. Trimming cost V 2 bases and J 2 bases, with 12 bases left between them. Germline assignment: CDR1 SGDLS and CDR2 YYNGEE. The DNA of the CDR3 is TGTGCCAGCAGCGTGGATGGCCACCCCACAGATACGCAGTATTTT. It encodes CASSVDGHPTDTQYF.

This clonotype was counted only a few times. V and J are TRBV29-1 and TRBJ2-7, with TRBD2 as a possible D gene (6 bases). V was cut by 6 bases and J by 4 bases, with 10 bases left in between. Germline CDR1 SQVTM, CDR2 ANQGSEA. This CDR3 has 11 residues. The CDR3 DNA follows: TGCAGCGTCCGGGACTTATACGAGCAGTACTTC. Its protein product is CSVRDLYEQYF.

In its sample, this clonotype was seen a few times. This chain connects TRBV28 to TRBJ1-1; 10 bases are shared with TRBD1. J lost 1 base, V lost 6 bases, and 8 bases had no gene match. Germline V gene sequence: CDR1 MDHEN, CDR2 SYDVKM. This CDR3 contains 16 residues. CDR3 bases: TGTGCCAGCAGGGAGGACAGGGGGACGAGGAACACTGAAGCTTTCTTT. This translates into CASREDRGTRNTEAFF.

This clonotype showed up just a few times. The chain couples TRBV18 to TRBJ1-5; a possible D gene is TRBD1 (5 bases). The CDR3 totals 13 residues. Germline CDR1 reads KGHSH; CDR2 reads LQKENI. Trimming shortened V by 6 bases and J by 4 bases, and 10 bases separated the two germline ends. Here the CDR3 reads CASSFGANQPQHF. The CDR3 DNA reads as TGTGCCAGCTCGTTCGGGGCGAATCAGCCCCAGCATTTT.

This chain uses TRBV28 with TRBJ2-3; TRBD1 agrees at 7 bases. Germline V CDR1 and CDR2: MDHEN, SYDVKM. The V segment lost 7 bases and the J segment 6 bases; nucleotides outside the gene matches: 13. The CDR3 covers 15 residues. This chain's CDR3 is CASTPGTDLTDTQYF. CDR3 nucleotides: TGTGCCAGCACCCCGGGGACAGACTTGACCGATACGCAGTATTTT.

This clonotype turned up a few times. The V call is TRBV29-1, the J call TRBJ2-3; D may match TRBD1 or TRBD2 (5 bases each). V shed 4 bases and J shed 1 base, with 9 bases lying between them. The CDR3 totals 13 residues. Germline lookup yields CDR1 SQVTM and CDR2 ANQGSEA. CDR3 nucleotides: TGCAGCGTTGCCCGGGACCGCACAGATACGCAGTATTTT. Its translation: CSVARDRTDTQYF.

CDR3 in amino acids: CASRPRTSGRGPTDTQYF. In DNA form, the CDR3 reads TGTGCCAGCAGGCCGCGGACTAGCGGGCGCGGGCCCACAGATACGCAGTATTTT. V usage is TRBV6-5 and J usage is TRBJ2-3, with 11 bases lining up with TRBD2. V dropped 6 bases and J dropped 2; count of bases not matched to a gene: 13. The CDR3 runs to 18 residues. Germline V gene lookup returns CDR1 MNHEY and CDR2 SVGAGI.

This clonotype was observed a handful of times. Mismatch with germline at one junction end may stem from a read error. The genes are TRBV4-3 and TRBJ2-3; 8 bases agree with TRBD2. This CDR3 has 16 residues. Per the germline V gene, CDR1 is LGHNA and CDR2 is YSLEER. The CDR3 coding sequence is TGTGCCAGCAGCCAGATGTGGAGCGGGAGTACGGATACGCAGTATTTT. This sequence encodes CASSQMWSGSTDTQYF.